The subject of this entry is one TCR beta chain. A clone one base away is much larger, so this may be a read error. Using its own MiXCR run on the PCR reads, TCRdb lists one record per CDR3 protein. The sample lists roughly 13,000 distinct CDR3 sequences; about 50% were seen once. This sample was taken from a study of tumor-infiltrating lymphocytes in oesophageal squamous cell carcinoma. This CDR3 comprises 12 residues. Trimming pared 1 base from V and 16 bases from J, leaving 13 bases between. CDR1 and CDR2 (germline): LNHDA, SQIVND (reference sequence). The receptor's source is a male donor with esophageal squamous cell carcinoma. Specimen: blood. The V call is TRBV19, the J call TRBJ1-4; D call uncertain. CDR3 region: CASSIASDTQFF. The CDR3 region has the DNA TGTGCCAGTAGTATAGCTTCAGATACGCAGTTTTTT.